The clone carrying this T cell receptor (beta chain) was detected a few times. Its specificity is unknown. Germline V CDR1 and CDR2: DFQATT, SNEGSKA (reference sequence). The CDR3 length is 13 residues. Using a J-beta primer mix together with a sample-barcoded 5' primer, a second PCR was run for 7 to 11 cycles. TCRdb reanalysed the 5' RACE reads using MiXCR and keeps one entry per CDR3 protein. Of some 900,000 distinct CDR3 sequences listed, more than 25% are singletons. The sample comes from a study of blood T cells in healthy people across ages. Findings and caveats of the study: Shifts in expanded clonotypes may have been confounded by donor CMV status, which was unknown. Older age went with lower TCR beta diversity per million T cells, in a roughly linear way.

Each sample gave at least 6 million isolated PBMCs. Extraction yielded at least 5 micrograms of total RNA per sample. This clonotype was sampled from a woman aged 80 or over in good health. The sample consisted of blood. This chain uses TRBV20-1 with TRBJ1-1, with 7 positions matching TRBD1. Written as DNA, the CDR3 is TGCACCTGCACAGGGGACCGAAACACTGAAGCTTTCTTT. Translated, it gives CTCTGDRNTEAFF.